These 24 T cell receptor beta chains originate from one sample sequenced in a study of blood T cell repertoires in COVID-19. The data were produced by immunoSEQ multiplex PCR, yet TCRdb's version contains in-frame clones alone and is incomplete. Of approximately 300,000 clones in the sample, under 90% were seen once. The sample comprised PBMCs or T cells enriched from blood (not recorded which). The source is a woman aged 18-30 years who had recovered from COVID-19.

J is TRBJ2-7 and V is TRBV6-5; possibly TRBD1 for D (5 bases). Germline CDR1 MNHEY, CDR2 SVGAGI. The CDR3 has 12 amino acids. Between the trimmed V and J ends, which lost 8 bases and 0 bases, there was a span of 8 bases. DNA of the CDR3: TGTGCCAGCCAAAGGGGCTCCTACGAGCAGTACTTC. Translating gives CASQRGSYEQYF.

This clone was recorded only once. The rearrangement links TRBV6-1 to TRBJ1-3; D is possibly TRBD1 (5 bases). The CDR3 consists of 14 residues. Between the trimmed V and J ends, which lost 1 base and 4 bases, there was a span of 8 bases. The germline V gene encodes CDR1 MNHNS and CDR2 SASEGT. The DNA for the CDR3 is TGTGCCAGCAGTGAAGGACAGTACGGAAACACCATATATTTT. It codes for CASSEGQYGNTIYF.

The gene calls are TRBV2 and TRBJ1-4; TRBD1 matches 7 bases. Germline V gene data show CDR1 as SNHLY and CDR2 as FYNNEI. Losses at the gene ends were 6 bases for V and 8 bases for J; bases not matched to a gene: 9. CDR3 length: 14 amino acids. As DNA, the CDR3 is TGTGCCAGCAGATCCGGCCAGGGGGAAGAAAAACTGTTTTTT. This sequence encodes CASRSGQGEEKLFF. Combining the CDR3 with reference TRBV2 and TRBJ1-4 gives the whole variable domain EPEVTQTPSHQVTQMGQEVILRCVPISNHLYFYWYRQILGQKVEFLVSFYNNEISEKSEIFDDQFSVERPDGSNFTLKIRSTKLEDSAMYFCASRSGQGEEKLFFGSGTQLSVL.

The chain uses TRBV10-3 and TRBJ2-1; 14 nucleotides match TRBD2. Per germline, CDR1 ENHRY and CDR2 SYGVKD. CDR3 size: 15 residues. J was trimmed by 7 bases and V by 2 bases; bases with no gene match: 1. The CDR3 DNA follows: TGTGCCATCAGTGAGGGGACTAGCGGGAGTAATGAGCAGTTCTTC. It encodes CAISEGTSGSNEQFF.

The V gene is TRBV12-3 or TRBV12-4, the J gene TRBJ1-2, with unresolved D. Trimming left V 4 bases short and J 2 bases short, with 5 bases between. The CDR3 runs 12 residues. The CDR3 sequence is CASSSRNYGYTF. The CDR3 DNA is TGTGCCAGCAGTTCCAGAAACTATGGCTACACCTTC.

The rearrangement links TRBV4-1 to TRBJ2-5; D is unclear. The germline V gene encodes CDR1 MGHRA and CDR2 YSYEKL. The germline V and J ends were trimmed by 4 bases and 3 bases, with 15 bases remaining between them. This CDR3 contains 15 residues. DNA for the CDR3: TGCGCCAGCAGCCTCACTAACCAGCTAGAAGAGACCCAGTACTTC. Translation: CASSLTNQLEETQYF.

The V call is TRBV10-3, the J call TRBJ2-2, with 11 bases fitting TRBD2. Trimming cost V 7 bases and J 5 bases; bases outside gene matches: 6. CDR1 ENHRY and CDR2 SYGVKD come from the germline V gene. The CDR3 is 15 amino acids. The CDR3 DNA reads TGTGCCATCAAGGGAACTAGCGGGAGTACCGGGGAGCTGTTTTTT. Translation: CAIKGTSGSTGELFF.

The V and J genes are TRBV2 and TRBJ2-7, with TRBD2 matching over 8 bases. The CDR3 is made up of 15 amino acids. CDR1 and CDR2 (germline): SNHLY, FYNNEI. Trimming took 6 bases from V and 7 from J; bases not matched to a gene: 14. CDR3 sequence: CASSGKSGRGGEQYF. DNA of the CDR3: TGTGCCAGCAGCGGGAAAAGCGGGAGAGGGGGGGAGCAGTACTTC. The whole variable domain, filled in from reference TRBV2 and TRBJ2-7, reads EPEVTQTPSHQVTQMGQEVILRCVPISNHLYFYWYRQILGQKVEFLVSFYNNEISEKSEIFDDQFSVERPDGSNFTLKIRSTKLEDSAMYFCASSGKSGRGGEQYFGPGTRLTVT.

This chain joins TRBV5-1 and TRBJ2-5; D is perhaps TRBD2 (5 bases). Trimming removed 4 bases at V and 1 base at J, with 11 bases between. Per the germline V gene, CDR1 is SGHRS and CDR2 is YFSETQ. The CDR3 has 14 amino acids. CDR3 coding DNA: TGCGCCAGCAGCCGAGTCGCGGGCCAAGAGACCCAGTACTTC. Amino acid sequence: CASSRVAGQETQYF.

This chain joins TRBV24-1 and TRBJ2-1, with 13 positions matching TRBD2. The V segment lost 5 bases and the J segment 0 bases; nucleotides outside the gene matches: 6. The CDR3 sequence is 18 residues long. Germline V gene lookup returns CDR1 KGHDR and CDR2 SFDVKD. The CDR3 DNA is TGTGCCACCAGTGGAGGACTAGCGGGGGAGAGCTCCTACAATGAGCAGTTCTTC. Translating gives CATSGGLAGESSYNEQFF.

A word on this clone: Other DNA sequences in the same sample also yield this CDR3. The chain links TRBV28 to TRBJ1-2, with 9 bases identical to TRBD1. CDR3 length: 14 residues. V trimming: 4 bases; J trimming: 2 bases; junction bases outside the gene matches: 2. CDR1 is MDHEN, CDR2 SYDVKM, per germline. The CDR3 coding sequence is TGTGCCAGCAGTTCCGGACAGGGGAACTATGGCTACACCTTC. Encoded protein: CASSSGQGNYGYTF.

V is TRBV6-5 and J is TRBJ2-2; the match to TRBD2 covers 8 bases. Germline V CDR1 and CDR2: MNHEY, SVGAGI. CDR3 length: 15 residues. Trimming cost V 6 bases and J 1 base; bases outside gene matches: 4. CDR3 in DNA: TGTGCCAGCAGAGCGGGGGAAAAGAACACCGGGGAGCTGTTTTTT. This encodes CASRAGEKNTGELFF.

The chain uses TRBV5-1 and TRBJ2-1; 12 bases are a match to TRBD2. With 7 bases clipped from V and 5 bases from J, the junction kept 7 bases outside the gene matches. This CDR3 has 15 amino acids. The germline V gene has CDR1 SGHRS and CDR2 YFSETQ. Written as DNA, the CDR3 is TGCGCCAGCCGGGCTAGCGGGAGGGAGGACAATGAGCAGTTCTTC. Its protein is CASRASGREDNEQFF.

This clone was observed a handful of times. This chain uses TRBV19 with TRBJ2-7; 10 bases match TRBD2. Per the germline V gene, CDR1 is LNHDA and CDR2 is SQIVND (reference sequence). V was pared by 6 bases and J by 9 bases, with 14 bases of the junction left unmatched. The CDR3 is 15 residues long. CDR3 sequence: CASSPASGGESWQYF. As DNA, the CDR3 is TGTGCCAGTAGCCCCGCGAGCGGGGGGGAGAGTTGGCAGTACTTC.

The rearrangement joins TRBV5-1 to TRBJ1-1; the match to TRBD1 covers 7 bases. Germline loops: CDR1 SGHRS, CDR2 YFSETQ. After removal of 4 bases from V and 1 base from J, the junction contained 7 bases not matched to a gene. The CDR3 sequence is 15 residues long. The CDR3 DNA follows: TGCGCCAGCAGCGTGGAGGGACAGCGGAACACTGAAGCTTTCTTT. Its protein is CASSVEGQRNTEAFF.

The chain has TRBV2 and TRBJ2-7, with D perhaps TRBD2 (5 bases). The V and J ends lost 7 bases and 10 bases respectively, with 23 bases between them. The CDR3 extends over 14 amino acids. The germline V gene has CDR1 SNHLY and CDR2 FYNNEI. The CDR3 sequence is CASTPGIALDRQYF. The CDR3 bases are TGTGCCAGCACCCCGGGGATCGCCCTGGACCGCCAGTACTTC.

The rearrangement links TRBV3-1 (or the pseudogene TRBV3-2) to TRBJ1-3; D is possibly TRBD1 (6 bases). V was pared by 1 base and J by 0 bases, with 10 bases between. CDR3 length: 16 residues. Germline V CDR1 and CDR2: LGHDT, YNNKEL (reference sequence). The CDR3 protein is CASSQAGHLSGNTIYF. The CDR3 coding sequence is TGTGCCAGCAGCCAAGCGGGACACCTCTCTGGAAACACCATATATTTT.

The chain links TRBV27 to TRBJ1-4; D is perhaps TRBD1 (5 bases). The CDR3 loop spans 14 amino acids. Trimming stripped 9 bases from V and 2 bases from J, with 13 bases between. CDR1 is MNHEY, CDR2 SMNVEV, per germline (reference sequence). As DNA, the CDR3 is TGTGCCAGTTGGGGAGGGGATACTAATGAAAAACTGTTTTTT. Translated: CASWGGDTNEKLFF. Full variable domain (missing parts from reference TRBV27 and TRBJ1-4): EAQVTQNPRYLITVTGKKLTVTCSQNMNHEYMSWYRQDPGLGLRQIYYSMNVEVTDKGDVPEGYKVSRKEKRNFPLILESPSPNQTSLYFCASWGGDTNEKLFFGSGTQLSVL.

The gene calls are TRBV28 and TRBJ2-7; 7 bases are a match to TRBD1. J lost 2 bases, V lost 5 bases, and 9 bases had no gene match. CDR3 length: 15 residues. Germline loops: CDR1 MDHEN, CDR2 SYDVKM. CDR3 DNA: TGTGCCAGCAGTCGCCGGGACAGCCTTCCCTACGAGCAGTACTTC. Its protein product is CASSRRDSLPYEQYF.

The chain employs TRBV27 and TRBJ2-3, with a tentative D call TRBD1 (6 bases). There are 15 residues in the CDR3. Per germline, CDR1 MNHEY and CDR2 SMNVEV (reference sequence). The V and J ends lost 6 bases and 3 bases respectively, with 16 bases between them. The CDR3 here is CASRTGQEVTDTQYF. In DNA, the CDR3 is TGTGCCAGCAGAACAGGGCAGGAGGTGACAGATACGCAGTATTTT.

The V call is TRBV4-2, the J call TRBJ1-1, with TRBD1 identical over 8 bases. V shed 5 bases and J 1 base; nucleotides not matched to a gene: 6. The CDR3 runs to 15 residues. From germline, CDR1 is LGHNA and CDR2 YNFKEQ. CDR3 bases: TGTGCCAGCAGCTCCCCCGGACAGGGGAACACTGAAGCTTTCTTT. Its translation is CASSSPGQGNTEAFF.

About this clone itself: A read error may account for a junction end that differs from germline. The CDR3 nucleotides are TGTGCCAGCAGCTTAGATGGGGGGGGCAGACGCTATGTCTACACCTTC. This gives the protein CASSLDGGGRRYVYTF. V gene TRBV11-3 combines with J gene TRBJ1-2; weak D call: TRBD1 (6 bases). The CDR3 is 16 amino acids. Germline V gene sequence: CDR1 SGHNT, CDR2 YENEEA.

V gene TRBV6-1 combines with J gene TRBJ1-2; the D gene is possibly TRBD1 (5 bases). Trimming stripped 2 bases from V and 0 bases from J, with 7 bases between. Germline V CDR1 and CDR2: MNHNS, SASEGT. This CDR3 comprises 14 residues. The CDR3 coding sequence is TGTGCCAGCAGTGAAACAGGAGCTAACTATGGCTACACCTTC. It codes for CASSETGANYGYTF.

This chain uses TRBV11-3 with TRBJ2-2; 7 nucleotides align to TRBD1. V was pared by 2 bases and J by 6 bases, with 9 bases of the junction left unmatched. Germline CDR1 SGHNT, CDR2 YENEEA. This CDR3 is 16 amino acids long. In nucleotides, the CDR3 is TGTGCCAGCAGCTTACCCGAGCAGGGGGAACCCGGGGAGCTGTTTTTT. Translation: CASSLPEQGEPGELFF.